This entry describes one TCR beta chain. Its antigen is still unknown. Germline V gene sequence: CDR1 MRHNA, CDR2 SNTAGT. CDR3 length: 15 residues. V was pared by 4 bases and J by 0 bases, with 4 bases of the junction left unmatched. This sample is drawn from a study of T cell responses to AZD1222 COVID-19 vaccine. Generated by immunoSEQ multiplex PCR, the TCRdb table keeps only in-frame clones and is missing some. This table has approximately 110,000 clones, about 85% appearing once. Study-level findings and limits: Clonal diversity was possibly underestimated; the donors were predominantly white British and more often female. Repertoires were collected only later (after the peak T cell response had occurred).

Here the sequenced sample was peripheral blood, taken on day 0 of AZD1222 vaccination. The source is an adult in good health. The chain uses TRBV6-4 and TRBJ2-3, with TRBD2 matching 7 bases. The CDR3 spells CASSATAGSTDTQYF. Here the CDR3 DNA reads TGTGCCAGCAGTGCCACAGCGGGAAGCACAGATACGCAGTATTTT.